This T cell receptor (beta chain) comes out of a study of shared clonotypes between healthy human individuals. V shed 1 base and J shed 3 bases, with 5 bases lying between them. The CDR3 loop spans 13 amino acids. Germline V lookup: CDR1 SGDLS, CDR2 YYNGEE. Findings of the study overall: As a rule, naive subsets had a larger estimated richness than memory subsets.

The table came from immunoSEQ multiplex PCR; TCRdb's copy has only in-frame clones and leaves some out. The sample yields roughly 1,500,000 clones, 95% to 99% seen once. A word on this clone: Its antigen is still unknown. Other DNA sequences from this sample encode an identical CDR3 as well.

This TCR derives from a young man in good health. This sequence joins TRBV9 and TRBJ2-1; D gene unclear. Sequenced sample: naive CD4+ T cells sorted from blood. The subset here: CD45RA+ positively selected. CDR3 nucleotides: TGTGCCAGCAGCGTAACCAGCTACAATGAGCAGTTCTTC. Residues: CASSVTSYNEQFF.